This T cell receptor beta chain was captured by sequencing in a study of cytomegalovirus exposure and HLA in healthy donors. Overall study results and limits: Later, TCR association rates were found to vary by HLA locus, highest for DRB1 and lowest for HLA-C.

While unrecorded immune exposures were likely, the donors were nominally healthy when sampled. PCR amplification relied on 60 Vbeta primers (plus 13 Jbeta primers). Produced via immunoSEQ multiplex PCR; TCRdb's table is partial and in-frame only. The sample yields roughly 120,000 clones, around three quarters seen once. To note about this clone: Its antigen is currently unknown.

The CDR3 sequence is 19 residues long. V shed 0 bases and J shed 1 base, with 19 bases lying between them. Germline-derived CDR1 and CDR2 are MNHNS and SASEGT. Sequenced input: PBMCs. This receptor was identified in a man younger than 35 in good health and CMV-seronegative. The chain is built from TRBV6-1 and TRBJ1-5; TRBD1 is a possible D gene (5 bases). The CDR3 region has the DNA TGTGCCAGCAGTGAAGCTACCCCCCGGCAGGGTCTGAGCAATCAGCCCCAGCATTTT. As protein: CASSEATPRQGLSNQPQHF.